These 20 T cell receptor beta chains share one sample of origin, sequenced in a study of post-analysis software for immune sequencing data. Points from the study as a whole: About five TRBV segments occurring more often in patients than controls included TRBV5-6, TRBV5-1 and TRBV20-1.

Antigen specificity for these receptors is unknown. The TCR beta cDNA libraries carried unique molecular identifiers. TCRdb analysed the PCR reads with MiXCR anew, one entry per CDR3 protein. Of approximately 570,000 distinct CDR3 sequences in the sample, around 44% are singletons; the top ten hold about 1.5%. The source material was blood. These receptors all come from a girl aged 10 to 17 with multiple sclerosis.

The CDR3 DNA reads as TGTGCCAGCAGCATTGACAGGGACTACAATGAGCAGTTCTTC. It codes for CASSIDRDYNEQFF. This chain uses TRBV5-6 with TRBJ2-1; TRBD1 aligns across 7 bases. This CDR3 region has 14 residues. In germline, CDR1 is SGHDT, CDR2 YYEEEE. With 4 bases clipped from V and 3 bases from J, the junction kept 4 bases outside the gene matches.

This clonotype appeared once. The CDR3 nucleotides read TGTGCCAGCAGTCCCGGACAGCTTCCCATGCCTGGCTACACCTTC. Translating it yields CASSPGQLPMPGYTF. The chain combines TRBV12-3 or TRBV12-4 with TRBJ1-2, with D possibly TRBD1 on 6 matching bases. V lost 5 bases to trimming and J lost 7 bases, with 20 bases between them. The CDR3 has 15 amino acids.

This clonotype was counted between two and nine times. This chain links TRBV12-3 or TRBV12-4 with TRBJ1-5; the D is unclear. This CDR3 spans 12 amino acids. Trimming cost V 5 bases and J 1 base, with 3 bases left between them. DNA of the CDR3: TGTGCCAGCAGTATAAGCAATCAGCCCCAGCATTTT. Encoded protein: CASSISNQPQHF.

The chain couples TRBV10-3 to TRBJ2-4; no reliable D call. CDR3 size: 12 residues. Trimming removed 6 bases at V and 6 bases at J, with 9 bases between. Germline V gives CDR1 ENHRY, CDR2 SYGVKD. For the CDR3, the DNA is TGTGCCATCAGCGTAGGGTCAAACATTCAGTACTTC. Its protein is CAISVGSNIQYF.

This clonotype was seen more than once but under ten times. The genes are TRBV7-9 and TRBJ2-3, with TRBD1 as a possible D gene (5 bases). The CDR3 runs to 15 residues. The V end was cut by 3 bases, the J end by 1 base, with 11 bases between. The V gene's germline CDR1 is SEHNR and CDR2 FQNEAQ (reference sequence). CDR3 sequence reads: CASSLGRIGTDTQYF. DNA of the CDR3: TGTGCCAGCAGCTTGGGGCGGATAGGCACAGATACGCAGTATTTT.

The chain carries TRBV7-6 and TRBJ2-1, with D perhaps TRBD2 (6 bases). CDR3 size: 15 residues. V lost 2 bases and J lost 6, with 14 bases in between. The germline CDR1 and CDR2 sequences are SGHVS and FNYEAQ. CDR3 coding DNA: TGTGCCAGCAGCTTAAAAGATGGCGGGGTCAATGAGCAGTTCTTC. Translating gives CASSLKDGGVNEQFF.

The rearrangement joins TRBV7-9 to TRBJ2-1, with a weak D call TRBD2 (6 bases). The CDR3 contains 14 residues. Per the germline V gene, CDR1 is SEHNR and CDR2 is FQNEAQ (reference sequence). V was cut by 5 bases and J by 4 bases, with 12 bases left in between. CDR3 amino acids: CASSPGDLYNEQFF. CDR3 sequence (DNA): TGTGCCAGCAGCCCGGGAGACCTTTACAATGAGCAGTTCTTC.

This sequence joins TRBV7-2 and TRBJ1-6; D remains unclear. This CDR3 spans 13 amino acids. The V end lost 5 bases, the J end lost 7 bases, and 9 bases lay between the germline ends. Germline loops: CDR1 SGHTA, CDR2 FQGNSA. The CDR3 loop reads CASSPTLNSPLHF. CDR3 sequence (DNA): TGTGCCAGCAGCCCCACCCTGAATTCACCCCTCCACTTT.

The V call is TRBV19, the J call TRBJ2-5; TRBD2 agrees at 7 bases. This CDR3 is 15 amino acids long. Germline CDR1 LNHDA, CDR2 SQIVND (reference sequence). Trimming cost V 7 bases and J 3 bases; bases outside gene matches: 11. This CDR3 is CASTPPGGPKETQYF. CDR3 sequence (DNA): TGTGCCAGTACCCCTCCGGGGGGTCCAAAAGAGACCCAGTACTTC. Full variable domain (rest looked up from reference TRBV19 and TRBJ2-5): DGGITQSPKYLFRKEGQNVTLSCEQNLNHDAMYWYRQDPGQGLRLIYYSQIVNDFQKGDIAEGYSVSREKKESFPLTVTSAQKNPTAFYLCASTPPGGPKETQYFGPGTRLLVL.

This clonotype was detected only a few times. The chain joins TRBV9 to TRBJ2-3; either TRBD1 or TRBD2 may supply D (5 bases each). Germline V lookup: CDR1 SGDLS, CDR2 YYNGEE. Between the trimmed V and J ends, which lost 5 bases and 6 bases, there was a span of 25 bases. This CDR3 is 17 amino acids long. The CDR3 sequence: CASRRSTGRGLADTQYF. As DNA, the CDR3 is TGTGCCAGCAGACGTTCCACGGGTAGGGGATTAGCGGATACGCAGTATTTT.

This clonotype has just a few counts. The CDR3 protein is CASSFGTSGGRDTQYF. CDR3 in DNA: TGTGCCAGCAGCTTCGGGACTAGCGGGGGAAGAGATACGCAGTATTTT. The rearrangement uses TRBV7-8 and TRBJ2-3; TRBD2 agrees at 14 bases. Germline trimming cut 3 bases from V and 5 bases from J; bases unmatched to any gene: 4. This CDR3 contains 16 residues. The germline V gene encodes CDR1 SGHVS and CDR2 FQNEAQ.

The chain is built from TRBV28 and TRBJ2-1; weak D call: TRBD2 (5 bases). The length of the CDR3 is 16 residues. Germline assignment: CDR1 MDHEN and CDR2 SYDVKM. V was pared by 5 bases and J by 0 bases, with 14 bases between. CDR3 in amino acids: CASSTPGGSSYNEQFF. The CDR3 region has the DNA TGTGCCAGCAGTACCCCTGGCGGGTCCTCCTACAATGAGCAGTTCTTC.

This chain uses TRBV10-3 with TRBJ2-7; 8 bases line up with TRBD2. Germline CDR1 and CDR2: ENHRY and SYGVKD. CDR3 length: 15 amino acids. J gave up 1 base and V 4 bases, and 6 bases lay outside the gene matches. CDR3 nucleotides: TGTGCCATCAGTGGTTTGAGCGGGGGTTCCTACGAGCAGTACTTC. Amino acid sequence: CAISGLSGGSYEQYF.

The chain couples TRBV4-2 to TRBJ2-7; 7 bases are shared with TRBD1. The V segment lost 3 bases and the J segment 0 bases; nucleotides outside the gene matches: 5. Germline V gene lookup returns CDR1 LGHNA and CDR2 YNFKEQ. The CDR3 covers 15 residues. The CDR3 is CASSQPQGPSYEQYF. The CDR3 nucleotides are TGTGCCAGCAGCCAGCCACAGGGGCCCTCCTACGAGCAGTACTTC.

This sequence joins TRBV12-3 or TRBV12-4 and TRBJ2-5; 10 nucleotides match TRBD2. CDR3 size: 15 residues. V was pared by 5 bases and J by 11 bases, with 14 bases of the junction left unmatched. Written as DNA, the CDR3 is TGTGCCAGCAGTCCCCTCCTAGCGGGAGTTGGGGAGCAGTACTTC. Protein product: CASSPLLAGVGEQYF.

The V gene is TRBV12-3 or TRBV12-4, the J gene TRBJ1-1, with D possibly TRBD1 on 6 matching bases. Trimming stripped 8 bases from V and 6 bases from J, with 10 bases between. This CDR3 has 11 residues. In DNA form, the CDR3 reads TGTGCCAGCCAGGGGAGGTCTGAAGCTTTCTTT. The encoded protein is CASQGRSEAFF.

The rearrangement links TRBV9 to TRBJ2-7, with 8 positions matching TRBD2. After removal of 7 bases from V and 1 base from J, the junction contained 4 bases not matched to a gene. The CDR3 has 13 amino acids. Germline V lookup: CDR1 SGDLS, CDR2 YYNGEE. The CDR3 sequence is CASSGGRSYEQYF. Written as DNA, the CDR3 is TGTGCCAGCTCGGGAGGGCGTTCCTACGAGCAGTACTTC.

The chain is built from TRBV3-1 and TRBJ2-5; the D is unclear. Judging by the DNA end, TRBJ2-7 fits better; the J call may be wrong. CDR1 is LGHDT, CDR2 YNNKEL, per germline (reference sequence). The CDR3 totals 12 residues. CDR3 sequence reads: CASSQQTYEQYF. CDR3 nucleotide sequence: TGTGCCAGCAGCCAGCAAACCTACGAGCAGTACTTC.

This chain uses TRBV4-1 with TRBJ2-2; 7 bases line up with TRBD2. V shed 0 bases, J shed 7 bases, and the junction held 11 bases outside the gene matches. Germline lookup yields CDR1 MGHRA and CDR2 YSYEKL. The CDR3 length is 17 residues. CDR3: CASSQDIKAGEHGELFF. The CDR3 DNA reads as TGCGCCAGCAGCCAAGATATCAAGGCGGGGGAGCACGGGGAGCTGTTTTTT.

J is TRBJ2-2 and V is TRBV12-3 or TRBV12-4, with 9 bases matching TRBD1. The CDR3 has 15 amino acids. J gave up 6 bases and V 5 bases, and 7 bases lay outside the gene matches. CDR3 in amino acids: CASSETGGSPGELFF. CDR3 nucleotides: TGTGCCAGCAGTGAGACAGGGGGATCTCCCGGGGAGCTGTTTTTT.